This T cell receptor beta chain derives from a study of blood T cell repertoires in COVID-19. The wider study: Samples representing acute and convalescent COVID-19 were sourced from the United States, Italy and Spain. In each case, the material was cDNA or gDNA derived from T cells, B-cell-depleted T cells, or PBMCs.

The junction had 6 bases not matched to a gene; V was cut back by 6 bases and J by 10 bases. Germline values: CDR1 SQVTM, CDR2 ANQGSEA. The CDR3 runs to 11 residues. Study processing details: Amplifying reference gene primers gave estimates of nucleated cell counts. Only in-frame clones appear in the TCRdb table, and some are missing; sequencing was by immunoSEQ multiplex PCR. V and J calls and clone size come straight from that table; D and trimming were deduced from the DNA. The data show about 380,000 clones, approximately 88% seen once. The receptor comes from a man aged 40-55 years with acute or convalescent COVID-19. The specimen sequenced was peripheral blood. V usage is TRBV29-1 and J usage is TRBJ2-1, with 7 nucleotides matching TRBD2. The CDR3 DNA reads TGCAGCGTCCAGCGGGGACTCGAGCAGTTCTTC. As protein: CSVQRGLEQFF.